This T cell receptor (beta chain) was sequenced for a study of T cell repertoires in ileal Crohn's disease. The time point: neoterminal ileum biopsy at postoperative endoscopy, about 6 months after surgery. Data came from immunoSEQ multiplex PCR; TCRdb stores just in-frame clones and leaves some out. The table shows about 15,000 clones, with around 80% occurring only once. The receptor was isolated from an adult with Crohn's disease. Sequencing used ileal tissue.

The CDR3 is CAISEGSSGGETQYF. CDR3 in DNA: TGTGCCATCAGTGAGGGGTCTAGCGGCGGAGAGACCCAGTACTTC. The J gene is TRBJ2-5, the V gene TRBV10-3; the match to TRBD2 covers 7 bases. The CDR3 covers 15 residues. Germline V gene sequence: CDR1 ENHRY, CDR2 SYGVKD. V lost 2 bases and J lost 4; bases outside the gene matches: 7.